This is a list of T cell receptor beta chains from one sample in a study of cytomegalovirus exposure and HLA in healthy donors. The protocol was immunoSEQ multiplex PCR, while the TCRdb copy is restricted to in-frame clones and leaves out a portion. Of roughly 140,000 clones in the sample, roughly 80% were seen once. Sequencing input: PBMCs. These TCRs come from a male donor in good health and CMV-seronegative. Each CDR3 is given with its conserved first and last residue. A D gene is named only where the DNA matches it firmly. Size is stated for part of the rows, as once, few or many counts, or as a class when the clone is expanded.

>-|TRBJ2-7|TRBD2|TRBV4-1
CASSQDRTSWDEQYF
TGCGCCAGCAGCCAAGATAGGACTAGCTGGGACGAGCAGTACTTC
>few|TRBJ2-6|TRBD2|TRBV4-2
CASSQSTGGIAGAGANVLTF
TGTGCCAGCAGCCAATCTACCGGGGGGATAGCGGGAGCTGGGGCCAACGTCCTGACTTTC
>-|TRBJ2-5|TRBD2|TRBV9
CASSPLPTSGGQETQYF
TGTGCCAGCAGCCCCCTCCCGACTAGCGGGGGGCAAGAGACCCAGTACTTC
>-|TRBJ2-1|TRBD1|TRBV6-5
CASSLNWGTVYNEQFF
TGTGCCAGCAGTTTAAACTGGGGGACAGTTTACAATGAGCAGTTCTTC
>-|TRBJ2-1|TRBD2|TRBV9
CASSVEGVAGGLGNEQFF
TGTGCCAGCAGCGTAGAGGGTGTAGCGGGGGGGCTGGGCAATGAGCAGTTCTTC
>-|TRBJ2-1|TRBD1|TRBV9
CASSSQEGASYNEQFF
TGTGCCAGCAGCTCCCAAGAGGGGGCTTCCTACAATGAGCAGTTCTTC
>-|TRBJ2-2|-|TRBV11-2
CASSRRQDTGELFF
TGTGCCAGCAGCCGCCGTCAGGACACCGGGGAGCTGTTTTTT
>few|TRBJ1-1|TRBD1|TRBV19
CASKGTANTEAFF
TGTGCCAGTAAGGGGACAGCGAACACTGAAGCTTTCTTT
>-|TRBJ2-7|TRBD1|TRBV4-3
CASSQQTGGAFYEQYF
TGCGCCAGCAGCCAACAGACAGGGGGCGCTTTCTACGAGCAGTACTTC
>-|TRBJ2-3|TRBD1|TRBV5-1
CASSQSLGQGADTQYF
TGCGCCAGCAGCCAGTCTCTTGGACAGGGGGCAGATACGCAGTATTTT
>-|TRBJ2-1|-|TRBV27
CASSLYSVGEQFF
TGTGCCAGCAGTTTATATAGCGTCGGTGAGCAGTTCTTC
>-|TRBJ1-4|-|TRBV6-5
CASIPGGTNEKLFF
TGTGCCAGCATCCCCGGGGGGACTAATGAAAAACTGTTTTTT
>-|TRBJ2-7|-|TRBV28
CASSLGGYEQYF
TGTGCCAGCAGTTTAGGCGGGTACGAGCAGTACTTC
>few|TRBJ1-4|TRBD1|TRBV5-1
CASSLVGTGMSVNEKLFF
TGCGCCAGCAGCTTGGTGGGGACAGGGATGTCGGTAAATGAAAAACTGTTTTTT
>-|TRBJ1-2|-|TRBV19
CASRSRGYTF
TGTGCCAGTAGGTCGCGCGGCTACACCTTC
>-|TRBJ1-5|-|TRBV6-5
CASSYSQNQPQHF
TGTGCCAGCAGTTACTCGCAGAATCAGCCCCAGCATTTT
>-|TRBJ2-7|TRBD1|TRBV18
CASNGQGRFYEQYF
TGTGCCAGCAATGGACAGGGTCGGTTCTACGAGCAGTACTTC
>once|TRBJ2-7|TRBD1|TRBV7-9
CASSPWTGDYEQYF
TGTGCCAGCAGCCCCTGGACAGGGGACTACGAGCAGTACTTC
>-|TRBJ2-7|TRBD1|TRBV7-2
CASSLGRDRGAYEQYF
TGTGCCAGCAGCTTAGGTCGGGACAGGGGGGCCTACGAGCAGTACTTC
>-|TRBJ1-2|TRBD1|TRBV19
CASSIERTGIYGYTF
TGTGCCAGTAGTATTGAGAGGACAGGGATTTATGGCTACACCTTC
>-|TRBJ1-1|-|TRBV6-6
CATLSLNTEAFF
TGTGCCACCCTTAGCTTGAACACTGAAGCTTTCTTT
>-|TRBJ2-4|TRBD2|TRBV5-6
CASSRTSGRAGKNIQYF
TGTGCCAGCAGCCGGACTAGCGGGAGGGCGGGCAAAAACATTCAGTACTTC
>-|TRBJ2-7|-|TRBV29-1
CSVEDPLQGQYEQYF
TGCAGCGTTGAAGATCCCCTGCAGGGTCAATACGAGCAGTACTTC
>-|TRBJ1-4|-|TRBV28
CASSSQVINEKLFF
TGTGCCAGCAGTTCACAGGTTATTAATGAAAAACTGTTTTTT
>-|TRBJ2-5|TRBD2|TRBV29-1
CSVTSGGASETQYF
TGCAGCGTCACTAGCGGGGGGGCCTCAGAGACCCAGTACTTC
>-|TRBJ2-3|TRBD2|TRBV2
CASSVPYSGGPRDTQYF
TGTGCCAGCAGTGTACCGTACAGCGGGGGCCCTAGGGATACGCAGTATTTT
>-|TRBJ2-7|TRBD2|TRBV18
CASSPTGTRVRHF
TGTGCCAGCTCACCTACCGGGACTAGGGTACGGCACTTC
>-|TRBJ2-7|TRBD2|TRBV7-3
CASSLTPPQAGGVSEQYF
TGTGCCAGCAGCTTAACGCCGCCCCAAGCGGGAGGGGTGTCCGAGCAGTACTTC
>-|TRBJ1-2|-|TRBV14
CASSLAPGYYGYTF
TGTGCCAGCAGCCTAGCACCGGGATACTATGGCTACACCTTC
>-|TRBJ2-1|-|TRBV7-9
CASSSQRGTGNEQFF
TGTGCCAGCAGCTCTCAACGGGGTACCGGCAATGAGCAGTTCTTC
>once|TRBJ2-2|-|TRBV15
CATSRVPGTGELFF
TGTGCCACCAGCAGAGTCCCGGGCACCGGGGAGCTGTTTTTT
>-|TRBJ1-6|-|TRBV11-2
CASSLRSRVTYNSPLHF
TGTGCCAGCAGCCTCAGATCGAGGGTTACCTATAATTCACCCCTCCACTTT
>-|TRBJ1-1|-|TRBV19
CASSNWGVNTEAFF
TGTGCCAGTAGTAATTGGGGGGTGAACACTGAAGCTTTCTTT
>-|TRBJ2-5|TRBD2|TRBV5-1
CASSSGGRGRIETQYF
TGCGCCAGCAGTAGTGGGGGACGCGGGAGGATAGAGACCCAGTACTTC
>few|TRBJ1-1|-|TRBV27
CASSLYGGVITEAFF
TGTGCCAGCAGTTTATATGGCGGGGTAATTACTGAAGCTTTCTTT
>-|TRBJ2-1|TRBD1|TRBV6-5
CASSTYRGKDNEQFF
TGTGCCAGCAGTACATACAGGGGGAAGGACAATGAGCAGTTCTTC
>-|TRBJ1-2|TRBD1|TRBV5-4
CASSLALGQGYGYTF
TGTGCCAGCAGCTTGGCGTTGGGACAGGGCTATGGCTACACCTTC
>-|TRBJ1-2|-|TRBV2
CASTLDGRGGYTF
TGTGCCAGCACCCTGGACGGGAGGGGTGGCTACACCTTC
>-|TRBJ2-1|TRBD2|TRBV5-4
CASSNAETSGYHNEQFF
TGTGCCAGCAGCAATGCTGAGACTAGCGGATACCACAATGAGCAGTTCTTC
>once|TRBJ2-1|TRBD2|TRBV2
CASIGRNYNEQFF
TGTGCCAGCATCGGGAGGAACTACAATGAGCAGTTCTTC
>-|TRBJ2-7|TRBD1|TRBV6-1
CASSEDRGIPIYEQYF
TGTGCCAGCAGTGAAGACAGGGGCATACCTATCTACGAGCAGTACTTC
>-|TRBJ2-7|TRBD1|TRBV6-5
CASSSGQGIGYEQYF
TGTGCCAGCAGTTCGGGACAGGGGATTGGGTACGAGCAGTACTTC